This entry concerns a single TCR beta chain. TCRdb keeps only in-frame clones here, not all; method: immunoSEQ multiplex PCR. This table has some 96,000 clones, less than 90% appearing once. This entry is derived from a study of control samples from healthy donors and cancer patients. V lost 2 bases, J lost 7 bases, and 9 bases lay in between. This CDR3 spans 13 amino acids. Sequencing was performed on blood. The rearrangement joins TRBV12-3 or TRBV12-4 to TRBJ2-4; D gene uncertain. This sequence originates from a woman aged 45-65 years in good health. The CDR3 sequence: CASSLLFGNIQYF. The CDR3 nucleotides read TGTGCCAGCAGTTTACTATTTGGGAACATTCAGTACTTC.